Presented here are 15 T cell receptor beta chains from one specimen sequenced in a study of beta chain features in type 1 diabetes. Study conclusions and caveats: There was a moderate but significant shortening of TCRB CDR3s in all four CD4+ subsets of Type 1 diabetes patients.

As every portion of the isolated RNA was reverse transcribed, the sequencing read expressed TCRB transcripts. Assay used: immunoSEQ multiplex PCR; TCRdb lists only in-frame clones, some missing. The sample lists some 52,000 clones; under 50% were seen once. These receptors' antigens are unknown. Sequencing was done on a sample of Tregs from blood. These receptors were taken from a man aged 25-45 years with type 1 diabetes.

This chain links TRBV23-1 with TRBJ1-2; 8 bases align to TRBD1. TRBV23-1 is annotated as an ORF whose role is uncertain. The CDR3 is 20 residues long. With V trimmed by 0 bases and J by 6 bases, 21 bases remained unmatched. In nucleotides, the CDR3 is TGCGCCAGCAGTCAATCGAGGCGGCAGGGGGCGAAGATTAAGAAGAATGGCTACACCTTC. Its protein product is CASSQSRRQGAKIKKNGYTF.

This clone was picked up one time. The rearrangement joins TRBV5-1 to TRBJ2-7, with D possibly TRBD2 on 6 matching bases. This CDR3 is built from 14 residues. Germline loops: CDR1 SGHRS, CDR2 YFSETQ. V was trimmed by 1 base and J by 5 bases, leaving 13 bases between them. Written as DNA, the CDR3 is TGCGCCAGCAGCTTGACCGGGAGCGGCGACGAGCAGTACTTC. Residues: CASSLTGSGDEQYF.

This chain uses TRBV30 with TRBJ2-5; perhaps TRBD2 as D (7 bases). The germline gives CDR1 GTSNPN, CDR2 SVGIG (reference sequence). V was clipped by 1 base and J by 10 bases, with 10 bases between them. The CDR3 is 11 amino acids. The CDR3 here is CAWSEGGDQYF. The CDR3 DNA is TGTGCCTGGAGTGAGGGGGGGGACCAGTACTTC.

The table lists this clone with a few counts. The rearrangement uses TRBV5-1 and TRBJ2-5; D gene uncertain. The last part of the DNA fits TRBJ2-7 better; the J call may be wrong. The CDR3 runs 14 residues. CDR1 and CDR2 (germline): SGHRS, YFSETQ. This chain's CDR3 is CASSKTLSSYEQYF. CDR3 nucleotides: TGCGCCAGCAGCAAAACTTTAAGCTCCTACGAGCAGTACTTC.

This chain uses TRBV6-5 with TRBJ2-3, with D possibly matching TRBD2 (6 bases). From germline, CDR1 is MNHEY and CDR2 SVGAGI. The CDR3 has 16 residues. Between the trimmed V and J ends, which lost 0 bases and 1 base, there was a span of 11 bases. This CDR3 is CASSYSAAGRTDTQYF. For the CDR3, the DNA is TGTGCCAGCAGTTACTCGGCGGCGGGACGCACAGATACGCAGTATTTT.

This chain joins TRBV7-3 and TRBJ2-1; D is possibly TRBD1 (6 bases). Germline CDR1 reads SGHTA; CDR2 reads FQGTGA. The V gene lost 0 bases and the J gene lost 1 base, with 7 bases spanning the gap. The CDR3 is made up of 15 amino acids. The CDR3 DNA sequence: TGTGCCAGCAGCTTAACACAGGGATCCTACAATGAGCAGTTCTTC. Translated, it gives CASSLTQGSYNEQFF.

The chain joins TRBV28 to TRBJ2-7; D remains unclear. Per germline, CDR1 MDHEN and CDR2 SYDVKM. V was clipped by 5 bases and J by 6 bases, with 14 bases between them. The CDR3 is 13 amino acids. The CDR3 loop reads CASSEEPAPEQYF. The CDR3 DNA is TGTGCCAGCAGTGAAGAGCCTGCGCCCGAGCAGTACTTC. Drawing the rest from reference TRBV28 and TRBJ2-7, the complete variable domain is DVKVTQSSRYLVKRTGEKVFLECVQDMDHENMFWYRQDPGLGLRLIYFSYDVKMKEKGDIPEGYSVSREKKERFSLILESASTNQTSMYLCASSEEPAPEQYFGPGTRLTVT.

This clone was picked up one time. This sequence joins TRBV7-8 and TRBJ1-5; no reliable D call. Trimming stripped 2 bases from V and 4 bases from J, with 3 bases between. CDR1 SGHVS and CDR2 FQNEAQ come from the germline V gene. The CDR3 is 12 residues long. In DNA, the CDR3 is TGTGCCAGCAGCTTATCAAATCAGCCCCAGCATTTT. It translates to CASSLSNQPQHF. Using reference TRBV7-8 and TRBJ1-5 for the parts outside the CDR3, the full variable domain is GAGVSQSPRYKVAKRGQDVALRCDPISGHVSLFWYQQALGQGPEFLTYFQNEAQLDKSGLPSDRFFAERPEGSVSTLKIQRTQQEDSAVYLCASSLSNQPQHFGDGTRLSIL.

The V gene is TRBV4-2, the J gene TRBJ2-1; 7 nucleotides align to TRBD2. Germline V CDR1 and CDR2: LGHNA, YNFKEQ. With 1 base clipped from V and 4 bases from J, the junction kept 10 bases outside the gene matches. CDR3 length: 17 amino acids. The CDR3 region is CASSQGGGTAGYNEQFF. CDR3 in DNA: TGTGCCAGCAGCCAAGGGGGGGGGACTGCCGGATACAATGAGCAGTTCTTC.

This clone was counted once. The rearrangement uses TRBV6-1 and TRBJ1-5, with D tentatively TRBD1 (6 bases). Germline assignment: CDR1 MNHNS and CDR2 SASEGT. This CDR3 has 13 amino acids. V lost 8 bases, J lost 4 bases, and 12 bases lay in between. The CDR3 nucleotides are TGTGCCAGCGGGGAACAGGGAAATCAGCCCCAGCATTTT. Translated, it gives CASGEQGNQPQHF.

This chain joins TRBV18 and TRBJ2-7, with TRBD2 matching over 13 bases. Losses at the gene ends were 3 bases for V and 3 bases for J; bases not matched to a gene: 8. CDR1 is KGHSH and CDR2 is LQKENI in the germline V gene. The length of the CDR3 is 17 residues. The CDR3 region has the DNA TGTGCCAGCTCACCGAGGCCGGGACTAGCGGGAATCTACGAGCAGTACTTC. Its protein is CASSPRPGLAGIYEQYF.

This clone appeared a few times. The V and J genes are TRBV7-2 and TRBJ2-1, with D possibly being TRBD2 (5 bases). The CDR3 consists of 13 residues. The germline gives CDR1 SGHTA, CDR2 FQGNSA. Trimming pared 1 base from V and 5 bases from J, leaving 6 bases between. This CDR3 is CASSLDGNNEQFF. Written as DNA, the CDR3 is TGTGCCAGCAGCTTAGACGGGAACAATGAGCAGTTCTTC.

The CDR3: CASSFSEAYNEQFF. The CDR3 DNA sequence: TGTGCCAGCAGCTTTAGCGAAGCCTACAATGAGCAGTTCTTC. J is TRBJ2-1 and V is TRBV5-5; the D gene is possibly TRBD2 (5 bases). The length of the CDR3 is 14 residues. CDR1 and CDR2 (germline): SGHKS, YYEKEE (reference sequence). Trimming took off 2 bases at V and 2 bases at J, with 8 bases between the two ends. The full variable domain, its missing parts supplied by reference TRBV5-5 and TRBJ2-1, is DAGVTQSPTHLIKTRGQQVTLRCSPISGHKSVSWYQQVLGQGPQFIFQYYEKEERGRGNFPDRFSARQFPNYSSELNVNALLLGDSALYLCASSFSEAYNEQFFGPGTRLTVL.

This chain connects TRBV7-2 to TRBJ2-2, with 7 bases identical to TRBD1. There are 17 residues in the CDR3. V shed 8 bases and J 0 bases; nucleotides not matched to a gene: 12. CDR1 SGHTA and CDR2 FQGNSA come from the germline V gene. The CDR3 is CASAGTEGRSNTGELFF. In nucleotides, the CDR3 is TGTGCCAGCGCCGGGACAGAGGGCAGATCGAACACCGGGGAGCTGTTTTTT.

The chain couples TRBV9 to TRBJ2-3; 12 bases match TRBD2. The germline V gene encodes CDR1 SGDLS and CDR2 YYNGEE. The ends lost 3 bases at V and 4 bases at J; junction bases unmatched: 9. This CDR3 comprises 17 residues. CDR3 amino acids: CASSDFLAGGFSDTQYF. Here the CDR3 DNA reads TGTGCCAGCAGCGATTTTCTAGCGGGAGGGTTCTCAGATACGCAGTATTTT.